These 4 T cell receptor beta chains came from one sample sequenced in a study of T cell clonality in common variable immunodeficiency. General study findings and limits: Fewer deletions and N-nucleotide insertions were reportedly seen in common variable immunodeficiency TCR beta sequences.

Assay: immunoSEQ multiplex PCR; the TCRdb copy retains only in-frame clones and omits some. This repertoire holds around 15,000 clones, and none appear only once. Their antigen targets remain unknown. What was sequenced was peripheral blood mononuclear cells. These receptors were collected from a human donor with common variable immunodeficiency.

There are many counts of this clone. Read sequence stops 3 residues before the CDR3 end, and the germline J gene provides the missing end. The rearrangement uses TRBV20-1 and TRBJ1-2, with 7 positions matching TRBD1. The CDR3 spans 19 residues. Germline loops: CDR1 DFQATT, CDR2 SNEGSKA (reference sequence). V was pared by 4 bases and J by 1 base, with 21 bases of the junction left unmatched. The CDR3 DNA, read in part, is TGCAGTGCTATGTTAGGCCCGGAGACAGGGTCCTACTATAACTATGGC. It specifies CSAMLGPETGSYYNYG. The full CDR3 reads CSAMLGPETGSYYNYGYTF.

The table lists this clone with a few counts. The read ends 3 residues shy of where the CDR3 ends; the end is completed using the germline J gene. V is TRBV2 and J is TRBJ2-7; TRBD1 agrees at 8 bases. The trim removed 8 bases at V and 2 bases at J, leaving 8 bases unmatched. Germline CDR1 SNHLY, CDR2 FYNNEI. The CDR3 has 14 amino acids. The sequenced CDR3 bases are TGTGCCAGCTCAAGGGGACAGGCCCCCTACGAG. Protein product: CASSRGQAPYE. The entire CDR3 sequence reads CASSRGQAPYEQYF.

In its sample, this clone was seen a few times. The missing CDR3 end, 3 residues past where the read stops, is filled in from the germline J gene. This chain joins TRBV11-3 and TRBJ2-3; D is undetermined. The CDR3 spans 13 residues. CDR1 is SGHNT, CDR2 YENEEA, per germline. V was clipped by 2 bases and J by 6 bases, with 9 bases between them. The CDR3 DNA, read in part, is TGTGCCAGCAGCTTATTCACTCACGATACG. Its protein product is CASSLFTHDT. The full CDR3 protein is CASSLFTHDTQYF.

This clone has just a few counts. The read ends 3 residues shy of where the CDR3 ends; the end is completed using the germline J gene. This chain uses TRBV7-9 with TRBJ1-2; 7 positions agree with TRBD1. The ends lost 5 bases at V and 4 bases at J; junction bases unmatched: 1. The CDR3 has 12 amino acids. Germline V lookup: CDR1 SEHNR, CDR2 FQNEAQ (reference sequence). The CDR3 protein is CASSRQGYGYTF. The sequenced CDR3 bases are TGTGCCAGCAGCCGACAGGGCTATGGC.